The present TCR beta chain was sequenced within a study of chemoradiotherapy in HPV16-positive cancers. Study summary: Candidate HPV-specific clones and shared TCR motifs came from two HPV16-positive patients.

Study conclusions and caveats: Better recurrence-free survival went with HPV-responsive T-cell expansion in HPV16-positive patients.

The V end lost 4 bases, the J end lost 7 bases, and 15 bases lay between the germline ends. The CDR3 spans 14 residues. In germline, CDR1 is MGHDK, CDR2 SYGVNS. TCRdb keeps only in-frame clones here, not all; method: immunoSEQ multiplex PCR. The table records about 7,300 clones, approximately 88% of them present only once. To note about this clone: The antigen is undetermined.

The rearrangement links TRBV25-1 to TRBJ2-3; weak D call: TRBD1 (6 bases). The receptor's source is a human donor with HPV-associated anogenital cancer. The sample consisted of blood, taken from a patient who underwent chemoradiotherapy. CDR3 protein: CASSGQDSFYTQYF. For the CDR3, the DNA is TGTGCCAGCAGTGGACAGGACTCGTTCTATACGCAGTATTTT.